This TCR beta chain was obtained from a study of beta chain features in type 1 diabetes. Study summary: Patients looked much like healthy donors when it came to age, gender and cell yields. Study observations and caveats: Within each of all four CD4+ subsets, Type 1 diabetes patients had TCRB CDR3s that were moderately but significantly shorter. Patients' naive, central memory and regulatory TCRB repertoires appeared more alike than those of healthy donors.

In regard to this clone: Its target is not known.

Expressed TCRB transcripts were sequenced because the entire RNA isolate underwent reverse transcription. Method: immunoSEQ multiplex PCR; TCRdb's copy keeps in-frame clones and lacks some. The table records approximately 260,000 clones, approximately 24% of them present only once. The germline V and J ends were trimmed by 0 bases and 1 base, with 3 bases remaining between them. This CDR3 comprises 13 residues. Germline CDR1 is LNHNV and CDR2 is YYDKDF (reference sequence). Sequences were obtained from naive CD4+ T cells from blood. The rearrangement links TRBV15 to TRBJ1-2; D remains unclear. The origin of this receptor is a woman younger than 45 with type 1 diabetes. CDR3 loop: CATSRDLNYGYTF. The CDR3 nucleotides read TGTGCCACCAGCAGAGATCTTAACTATGGCTACACCTTC.